Sequencing of this T cell receptor beta chain was carried out in a study of breast tumors, draining lymph nodes, adjacent tissues (TCRdb year 2016). Notes on the research overall: The study compared TCR beta repertoires across tumor, adjacent nontumor tissue and axillary lymph nodes from breast cancer patients. In human breast cancer, the study set out to assess how tumor, surrounding tissue and draining lymph node repertoires relate to one another and whether T cells might be exchanged between them. Here is what the overall study found, with its caveats: The similarity between tumor and nontumor tissue repertoires was significantly greater in luminal-like breast cancer than in basal-like breast cancer. T-cell repertoire diversity in tumors was found to be lower than in lymph nodes but higher than in nontumor tissue, and preferential V and J gene usage was observed. The data were considered consistent with the idea that most tumor T cells come from the lymph node and then expand in tumor tissue. Rather than being directly demonstrated, the conclusion that tumor T cells originate in lymph nodes was presented as consistent with a hypothesis.

Lymph node samples were obtained from the axillary draining lymph nodes of breast cancer patients. Looking up the germline V gene yields CDR1 SGHDT and CDR2 YYEEEE. Taken from cysteine to phenylalanine, the CDR3 has 15 residues. The CDR3 DNA has 45 bases and is translated from base 1. At the junction V is shortened by 2 bases and J by 5 bases, with 16 bases in between. Sequenced using an Illumina HiSeq 2000. TCR beta chain libraries were generated through multiplex PCR amplification. High-throughput sequencing was used to analyze the amplified TCR beta chain products. In TCRdb, the public reads were trimmed at Q25 with fastp and aligned with MiXCR, with productive beta chains retained. Identical CDR3 proteins give one entry, which carries the most common genes and DNA. The sample table holds 100,000 or so distinct CDR3 sequences, of which approximately 21% were seen once. The ten biggest clones cover approximately 1.2% of the sample.

This clonotype was detected ten times or more. There is no known antigen for this receptor. No much larger clone is present one base from it, and per-base qualities are unavailable. The sequence was collected from a female donor with breast cancer. Some clones in this sample may be carry-over from other donors' samples. The chain is made from TRBV5-6 and TRBJ2-5; TRBD2 might be the D gene, on 6 matching bases. Sequenced sample: axillary lymph node tissue. The CDR3 is CASSFRGTTMETQYF. The DNA sequence reads TGTGCCAGCAGCTTTCGCGGGACGACCATGGAGACCCAGTACTTC.